The 31 T cell receptor beta chains in this list originate from one sample, sequenced in a study of T-cell reconstitution after alpha-beta-depleted transplantation in children. Unique molecular identifiers were incorporated when the TCRbeta library was constructed. TCRdb independently ran MiXCR on the PCR reads; one entry per CDR3 protein. The data show almost 500,000 distinct CDR3 sequences, over 9.5% seen once. The specimen comprised PBMCs, sampled before TCRalphabeta/CD19-depleted stem cell transplant. All receptors derive from a child aged 2 to 9 with inherited bone marrow failure, due to receive a stem cell transplant.

This clonotype was seen at least ten times. The genes are TRBV7-2 and TRBJ2-7, with TRBD2 matching over 11 bases. V was pared by 8 bases and J by 4 bases, with 4 bases of the junction left unmatched. CDR1 SGHTA and CDR2 FQGNSA come from the germline V gene. This CDR3 region has 13 residues. CDR3 sequence reads: CASGWTSGYEQYF. CDR3 coding DNA: TGTGCCAGCGGCTGGACTAGCGGGTACGAGCAGTACTTC.

This clonotype was counted ten times or more. The chain couples TRBV6-1 to TRBJ2-7; TRBD1 aligns across 8 bases. Germline V lookup: CDR1 MNHNS, CDR2 SASEGT. The CDR3 is made up of 16 amino acids. V dropped 4 bases and J dropped 2; count of bases not matched to a gene: 10. CDR3 coding DNA: TGTGCCAGCAGTGGGTATTCCGGGACAGGAGCCTACGAGCAGTACTTC. This gives the protein CASSGYSGTGAYEQYF.

This clonotype was seen at least ten times. The genes are TRBV12-3 or TRBV12-4 and TRBJ2-3; D is uncertain. CDR3 length equals 16 residues. Trimming removed 0 bases from V and 1 base from J, with 11 bases in between. The CDR3 loop reads CASSLARGPRTDTQYF. CDR3 DNA: TGTGCCAGCAGTTTAGCGCGTGGCCCGCGCACAGATACGCAGTATTTT.

Ten or more counts support this clonotype. The V call is TRBV5-1, the J call TRBJ1-5, with D perhaps TRBD1 (5 bases). V was cut by 1 base and J by 7 bases, with 12 bases left in between. The CDR3 extends over 14 amino acids. The germline CDR1 and CDR2 sequences are SGHRS and YFSETQ. CDR3 in amino acids: CASSLTLRGQPQHF. Here the CDR3 DNA reads TGCGCCAGCAGCTTGACGCTTAGGGGACAGCCCCAGCATTTT.

The chain joins TRBV20-1 to TRBJ2-7; TRBD2 agrees at 10 bases. J lost 5 bases, V lost 6 bases, and 19 bases had no gene match. This CDR3 is built from 17 residues. Germline lookup yields CDR1 DFQATT and CDR2 SNEGSKA (reference sequence). The CDR3 DNA is TGCAGTGCGCGTTCTGGGGAAACTAGCGGGGCTGACGACGAGCAGTACTTC. It translates to CSARSGETSGADDEQYF.

This clonotype was found many times. V is TRBV4-1 and J is TRBJ2-2, with no clear D. Trimming cost V 4 bases and J 3 bases, with 12 bases left between them. Germline CDR1 MGHRA, CDR2 YSYEKL. This CDR3 is built from 15 residues. The CDR3 bases are TGCGCCAGCAGCCCGCAGGCCCCCGACACCGGGGAGCTGTTTTTT. It codes for CASSPQAPDTGELFF.

The chain recombines TRBV27 with TRBJ2-5; D is possibly TRBD1 (6 bases). The V end was cut by 0 bases, the J end by 2 bases, with 10 bases between. This CDR3 contains 15 residues. Germline CDR1 MNHEY, CDR2 SMNVEV (reference sequence). The CDR3 coding sequence is TGTGCCAGCAGTTTATCTACAGGGTCTCAAGAGACCCAGTACTTC. This encodes CASSLSTGSQETQYF.

This clonotype was counted ten times or more. This sequence joins TRBV7-2 and TRBJ2-1; possibly TRBD2 for D (8 bases). From germline, CDR1 is SGHTA and CDR2 FQGNSA. The CDR3 covers 15 residues. Trimming shortened V by 2 bases and J by 5 bases, and 13 bases separated the two germline ends. The CDR3 sequence: CASSLLGRGHNEQFF. CDR3 bases: TGTGCCAGCAGCTTACTCGGGAGGGGGCACAATGAGCAGTTCTTC.

This clonotype has at least ten counts. The chain combines TRBV14 with TRBJ2-7, with a possible D match to TRBD1 (5 bases). Deletions cut 1 base from V and 1 base from J, with 14 bases between. The V gene's germline CDR1 is SGHDN and CDR2 FVKESK. This CDR3 is built from 16 residues. The CDR3 is CASSQGSTGLSYEQYF. DNA of the CDR3: TGTGCCAGCAGCCAAGGATCTACAGGCTTATCCTACGAGCAGTACTTC.

In this sample, this clonotype turned up many times. The chain couples TRBV20-1 to TRBJ2-1; possible D gene TRBD2, 5 bases. The germline gives CDR1 DFQATT, CDR2 SNEGSKA (reference sequence). V dropped 5 bases and J dropped 2 bases, with 10 bases sitting between them. This CDR3 spans 13 amino acids. Here the CDR3 reads CSAEGSTYNEQFF. The CDR3 bases are TGCAGTGCTGAGGGATCAACCTACAATGAGCAGTTCTTC.

Comments on this clonotype: A much larger clone is a single base away; this may be a read error. This sequence joins TRBV6-2 or TRBV6-3 and TRBJ2-1, with D uncertain. CDR1 is MNHEY, CDR2 SVGEGT, per germline. V lost 2 bases and J 1 base, leaving 12 bases between the germline ends. The CDR3 contains 16 residues. The CDR3 here is CASSYRSPRSYNEQFF. The CDR3 DNA reads TGTGCCAGCAGTTACCGGTCCCCGAGATCCTACAATGAGCAGTTCTTC.

This clonotype showed up many times. This rearrangement joins TRBV20-1 to TRBJ1-6, with a weak D call TRBD1 (6 bases). Trimming took off 6 bases at V and 7 bases at J, with 19 bases between the two ends. From germline, CDR1 is DFQATT and CDR2 SNEGSKA (reference sequence). The length of the CDR3 is 15 residues. The CDR3: CSADVMGQGNSPLHF. As DNA, the CDR3 is TGCAGTGCCGACGTTATGGGACAAGGGAATTCACCCCTCCACTTT.

This clonotype was counted ten times or more. The chain links TRBV18 to TRBJ2-7; D gene uncertain. The CDR3 covers 13 residues. V was trimmed by 9 bases and J by 6 bases, leaving 18 bases between them. Germline lookup yields CDR1 KGHSH and CDR2 LQKENI. The CDR3 DNA is TGTGCCAGTAAACTAATCCCTGACGGCGAGCAGTACTTC. Its protein is CASKLIPDGEQYF.

This clonotype was observed many times. V usage is TRBV10-3 and J usage is TRBJ2-1, with 7 positions matching TRBD1. CDR1 and CDR2 (germline): ENHRY, SYGVKD. This CDR3 spans 12 amino acids. The ends lost 4 bases at V and 8 bases at J; junction bases unmatched: 2. CDR3 residues: CAISVDRDEQFF. The CDR3 region has the DNA TGTGCCATCAGTGTAGACAGGGATGAGCAGTTCTTC.

This clonotype was observed a few times. V gene TRBV4-3 combines with J gene TRBJ1-1; possible D gene TRBD1, 5 bases. The length of the CDR3 is 14 residues. CDR1 LGHNA and CDR2 YSLEER come from the germline V gene. Trimming cost V 0 bases and J 3 bases, with 8 bases left between them. The CDR3 DNA reads TGCGCCAGCAGCCAAGAACAGGCGTACACTGAAGCTTTCTTT. Translating it yields CASSQEQAYTEAFF.

There are many counts of this clonotype. This chain links TRBV15 with TRBJ2-7; TRBD1 agrees at 7 bases. CDR1 and CDR2 from the germline V gene are LNHNV and YYDKDF (reference sequence). This CDR3 region has 13 residues. V shed 4 bases, J shed 13 bases, and the junction held 13 bases outside the gene matches. The CDR3 protein is CATSIEGRDRKYF. The CDR3 DNA is TGTGCCACCAGCATAGAGGGCCGGGACAGAAAATACTTC.

The sample holds a few counts of this clonotype. CDR3 protein: CSARDETGPPGNEQFF. In nucleotides, the CDR3 is TGCAGTGCTAGAGATGAGACTGGACCCCCGGGAAATGAGCAGTTCTTC. This rearrangement joins TRBV20-1 to TRBJ2-1, with D tentatively TRBD2 (5 bases). Germline V gene lookup returns CDR1 DFQATT and CDR2 SNEGSKA (reference sequence). V gave up 0 bases and J gave up 7 bases, with 19 bases separating them. The length of the CDR3 is 16 residues.

The table lists this clonotype with many counts. The chain combines TRBV4-3 with TRBJ1-3; D is unclear. The CDR3 runs to 12 residues. From germline, CDR1 is LGHNA and CDR2 YSLEER. V lost 8 bases and J 3 bases, leaving 8 bases between the germline ends. The CDR3 protein is CASGYFGNTIYF. The DNA of the CDR3 is TGCGCCAGCGGTTATTTTGGAAACACCATATATTTT.

The V call is TRBV6-5, the J call TRBJ2-5; D not resolved. This CDR3 has 16 residues. V was cut by 0 bases and J by 5 bases, with 16 bases left in between. Germline assignment: CDR1 MNHEY and CDR2 SVGAGI. The CDR3 bases are TGTGCCAGCAGTTACTCATCTTGGCTGCCCAAGGAGACCCAGTACTTC. Its protein product is CASSYSSWLPKETQYF.

This clonotype was found many times. The V and J genes are TRBV18 and TRBJ2-7; D gene ambiguous. From germline, CDR1 is KGHSH and CDR2 LQKENI. The CDR3 totals 14 residues. V was shortened by 3 bases and J by 2 bases, with 11 bases between the two germline ends. This chain's CDR3 is CASSPPAVTYEQYF. The CDR3 DNA reads TGTGCCAGCTCACCCCCGGCCGTTACCTACGAGCAGTACTTC.

This clonotype appeared many times. The chain carries TRBV5-5 and TRBJ2-1; D possibly corresponds to TRBD2 (5 bases). V lost 3 bases, J lost 3 bases, and 10 bases lay in between. This CDR3 is built from 14 residues. Germline CDR1 SGHKS, CDR2 YYEKEE (reference sequence). The CDR3 loop reads CASSSERFYNEQFF. The CDR3 DNA is TGTGCCAGCAGCTCGGAGCGGTTCTACAATGAGCAGTTCTTC.

The V call is TRBV11-2, the J call TRBJ2-7; D gene ambiguous. CDR1 SGHAT and CDR2 FQNNGV come from the germline V gene. V lost 2 bases and J 4 bases, leaving 15 bases between the germline ends. The CDR3 has 15 amino acids. CDR3 DNA sequence: TGTGCCAGCAGCTTAATTGACCCTTTACATTACGAGCAGTACTTC. Residues: CASSLIDPLHYEQYF.

Concerning this clonotype: A much larger clone differs from this one at a single base, so this may be a read error. The chain couples TRBV15 to TRBJ2-7, with a tentative D call TRBD1 (5 bases). This CDR3 is built from 16 residues. Germline CDR1 reads LNHNV; CDR2 reads YYDKDF (reference sequence). CDR3 amino acids: CATSRLFQGSAYDQYF. DNA of the CDR3: TGTGCCACCAGCAGATTATTCCAGGGCTCAGCCTACGACCAGTACTTC. Full variable domain (outside the CDR3, taken from reference TRBV15 and TRBJ2-7): DAMVIQNPRYQVTQFGKPVTLSCSQTLNHNVMYWYQQKSSQAPKLLFHYYDKDFNNEADTPDNFQSRRPNTSFCFLDIRSPGLGDTAMYLCATSRLFQGSAYDQYFGPGTRLTVT.

This clonotype occurred many times. The rearrangement joins TRBV20-1 to TRBJ2-7; D is possibly TRBD2 (7 bases). CDR1 and CDR2 (germline): DFQATT, SNEGSKA (reference sequence). CDR3 length: 13 residues. V was shortened by 3 bases and J by 2 bases, with 11 bases between the two germline ends. CDR3 amino acids: CSARGGGTYEQYF. The CDR3 nucleotides are TGCAGTGCTAGGGGAGGGGGAACCTACGAGCAGTACTTC.

This clonotype was detected many times. The V gene is TRBV4-2, the J gene TRBJ2-7; TRBD2 matches at 10 bases. Germline values: CDR1 LGHNA, CDR2 YNFKEQ. With V trimmed by 6 bases and J by 3 bases, 8 bases remained unmatched. The CDR3 loop spans 15 amino acids. Here the CDR3 reads CASSGTGTSVYEQYF. For the CDR3, the DNA is TGTGCCAGCAGTGGGACCGGGACTAGCGTCTACGAGCAGTACTTC.

A note on this clonotype: This may be a read error, as it is one base from a much larger clone. V gene TRBV7-2 combines with J gene TRBJ2-5; tentatively, D is TRBD1 or TRBD2 (5 bases each). V gave up 5 bases and J gave up 4 bases, with 11 bases separating them. Germline CDR1 reads SGHTA; CDR2 reads FQGNSA. The CDR3 totals 13 residues. As DNA, the CDR3 is TGTGCCAGCAGCAGGGGAGCGTCAGAGACCCAGTACTTC. This translates into CASSRGASETQYF.

This clonotype was recorded many times. V gene TRBV7-9 combines with J gene TRBJ2-5; D might be TRBD2 (5 bases). The V gene lost 2 bases and the J gene lost 0 bases, with 10 bases spanning the gap. This CDR3 contains 15 residues. Germline V lookup: CDR1 SEHNR, CDR2 FQNEAQ (reference sequence). The CDR3 nucleotides are TGTGCCAGCAGCTTACAGGCGGGCAACCAAGAGACCCAGTACTTC. This sequence encodes CASSLQAGNQETQYF. Variable domain in full (rest from reference TRBV7-9 and TRBJ2-5): DTGVSQNPRHKITKRGQNVTFRCDPISEHNRLYWYRQTLGQGPEFLTYFQNEAQLEKSRLLSDRFSAERPKGSFSTLEIQRTEQGDSAMYLCASSLQAGNQETQYFGPGTRLLVL.

The J gene is TRBJ2-1, the V gene TRBV20-1, with 9 bases aligning to TRBD2. CDR1 and CDR2 (germline): DFQATT, SNEGSKA (reference sequence). V trimming: 3 bases; J trimming: 5 bases; junction bases outside the gene matches: 8. The CDR3 is 15 residues long. CDR3 sequence: CSASRREGRDNEQFF. The CDR3 DNA reads TGCAGTGCTAGTCGGCGGGAGGGCCGGGACAATGAGCAGTTCTTC.

This clonotype was observed many times. The chain is built from TRBV4-1 and TRBJ1-6; D ambiguous. The germline V and J ends were trimmed by 5 bases and 0 bases, with 5 bases remaining between them. CDR3 length: 14 amino acids. Germline V gene sequence: CDR1 MGHRA, CDR2 YSYEKL. For the CDR3, the DNA is TGCGCCAGCAGCGGGAGCTCCTATAATTCACCCCTCCACTTT. Its protein is CASSGSSYNSPLHF.

There are many counts of this clonotype. The chain has TRBV20-1 and TRBJ2-2; 8 positions agree with TRBD1. Germline loops: CDR1 DFQATT, CDR2 SNEGSKA (reference sequence). The CDR3 extends over 15 amino acids. The ends lost 2 bases at V and 7 bases at J; junction bases unmatched: 9. Written as DNA, the CDR3 is TGCAGTGCTAGAACGACAGGGGTGGAGGGCGGGGAGCTGTTTTTT. It is translated as CSARTTGVEGGELFF.

This clonotype occurred many times. The genes are TRBV14 and TRBJ2-7; no firm D call. Germline V gives CDR1 SGHDN, CDR2 FVKESK. The V end lost 4 bases, the J end lost 0 bases, and 10 bases lay between the germline ends. The CDR3 runs to 14 residues. CDR3 bases: TGTGCCAGCAGCCGGGCCGAGAGCTCCTACGAGCAGTACTTC. Protein sequence: CASSRAESSYEQYF.